These T cell receptor beta chains were read from a single sample in a study of blood T cell repertoires in COVID-19. Only in-frame clones appear in the TCRdb table, and some are missing; sequencing was by immunoSEQ multiplex PCR. Among about 330,000 clones listed, over 75% were seen once. Sequenced sample: PBMCs or T cells enriched from blood (not recorded which). These receptors all stem from a woman between 25 and 40 years old who had recovered from COVID-19. Each CDR3 is given with its conserved first and last residue. A D gene is named only where the DNA matches it firmly. Expanded clones get a size class; other rows say once, few or many, or leave the size out.

j_gene,d_gene,v_gene,abundance,CDR3nt,CDR3aa
TRBJ1-2,TRBD1,TRBV15,NA,TGTGCCACCAGCAGACTCGGACAGGGGACGGGTGGCTACACCTTC,CATSRLGQGTGGYTF
TRBJ2-7,TRBD2,TRBV18,NA,TGTGCCAGCTCACTCCCCCCTAGCGGGACCCCATACGGGCAGTACTTC,CASSLPPSGTPYGQYF
TRBJ1-1,NA,TRBV2,NA,TGTGCCAGCCCTCTGTCCGGGCAGGCGGGGACTGAAGCTTTCTTT,CASPLSGQAGTEAFF
TRBJ1-3,TRBD1,TRBV6-2/TRBV6-3,NA,TGTGCCAGCAGCAGACAGGGAACTGGAAACACCATATATTTT,CASSRQGTGNTIYF
TRBJ1-1,TRBD1,TRBV19,NA,TGTGCCAGTAGTATAGATACCGGGACAGTGAACACTGAAGCTTTCTTT,CASSIDTGTVNTEAFF
TRBJ2-5,TRBD1,TRBV5-1,NA,TGCGCCAGCAGCTGGCAGGGGGCCTATGAGACCCAGTACTTC,CASSWQGAYETQYF
TRBJ2-7,NA,TRBV4-1,NA,TGCGCCAGCAGCCAAGGGGTGCTAGGGGACTCCAAGCAGTACTTC,CASSQGVLGDSKQYF
TRBJ1-6,TRBD1,TRBV6-4,NA,TGTGCCAGCAGCCGTGGACAGGGCGGGTCTCCTAATTCACCCCTCCACTTT,CASSRGQGGSPNSPLHF
TRBJ2-7,NA,TRBV7-9,NA,TGTGCCAGCAGTCTGATGAGGCACGAGCAGTACTTC,CASSLMRHEQYF
TRBJ2-1,TRBD1,TRBV18,few,TGTGCCAGCTCATCCAGGGGGCTATATCCCAATGAGCAGTTCTTC,CASSSRGLYPNEQFF
TRBJ2-2,NA,TRBV19,NA,TGTGCCAGTACCCTATATGGGGGCTGGGGCGGGGAGCTGTTTTTT,CASTLYGGWGGELFF
TRBJ1-2,NA,TRBV10-2,NA,TGCGCCAGCAGTGAGTTAGGGGGTAGTGGTGAGTTGGACTACACCTTC,CASSELGGSGELDYTF
TRBJ2-7,NA,TRBV14,NA,TGTGCCAGCAGCCCGGGGTACTCCGCAACCTACGAGCAGTACTTC,CASSPGYSATYEQYF
TRBJ1-6,TRBD1,TRBV6-6,NA,TGTGCCAGCAGTTACCCACAGGACAGGGAAGGATCACCCCTCCACTTT,CASSYPQDREGSPLHF
TRBJ1-5,TRBD1,TRBV24-1,NA,TGTGCCACCAGTGACCAGGGGGCCCAGCCCCAGCATTTT,CATSDQGAQPQHF
TRBJ1-6,NA,TRBV19,NA,TGTGCCAGTAGTTACGGGGATTCACCCCTCCACTTT,CASSYGDSPLHF
TRBJ1-1,NA,TRBV28,NA,TGTGCCAGCAGTTTACGGTGGAACACTGAAGCTTTCTTT,CASSLRWNTEAFF
TRBJ1-4,NA,TRBV27,once,TGTGCCAGCAGTTTAGTTGGGGGCACTAATGAAAAACTGTTTTTT,CASSLVGGTNEKLFF
TRBJ1-5,TRBD1,TRBV4-1,NA,TGCGCCAGCAGCCAAGTGGGAGGGACAGGGGACTATAGCAATCAGCCCCAGCATTTT,CASSQVGGTGDYSNQPQHF
TRBJ1-1,NA,TRBV5-1,NA,TGCGCCAGCAGCTTGGTCGGGGTGAAGAACACTGAAGCTTTCTTT,CASSLVGVKNTEAFF
TRBJ1-5,NA,TRBV28,NA,TGTGCCAGCAGTTTGTTATCTGGGCCTAGCAATCAGCCCCAGCATTTT,CASSLLSGPSNQPQHF
TRBJ1-6,NA,TRBV3-1/TRBV3-2,few,TGTGCCAGCAGCCAAGTCCGGGATTCACCCCTCCACTTT,CASSQVRDSPLHF
TRBJ1-5,NA,TRBV19,NA,TGTGCCAGTAATCAGGGGTTACGGCAGCCCCAGCATTTT,CASNQGLRQPQHF
TRBJ1-5,NA,TRBV20-1,NA,TGCAGTGCTAGTTTTGGGGAGTATCAGCCCCAGCATTTT,CSASFGEYQPQHF
TRBJ2-1,NA,TRBV27,once,TGTGCCAGCAGTTTTCTTAGGGGGATGAACTACAATGAGCAGTTCTTC,CASSFLRGMNYNEQFF
TRBJ1-5,NA,TRBV12-3/TRBV12-4,NA,TGTGCCAGCACCCAGGGAGGTCATCAGCCCCAGCATTTT,CASTQGGHQPQHF
TRBJ2-7,TRBD1,TRBV6-1,NA,TGTGCCAGCAGTGAACCCGGGACAGGAACCTACGAGCAGTACTTC,CASSEPGTGTYEQYF
TRBJ1-1,NA,TRBV6-2/TRBV6-3,NA,TGTGCCAGCAGCCACGGGTCTTTACCTCGGAACACTGAAGCTTTCTTT,CASSHGSLPRNTEAFF
TRBJ1-5,NA,TRBV6-5,NA,TGTGCCAGCACCGGCTCTCCGACAAATGGTCAGCCCCAGCATTTT,CASTGSPTNGQPQHF
TRBJ1-2,TRBD1,TRBV29-1,NA,TGCAGCGTGGAAGAAGGGGGCGATGGCTACACCTTC,CSVEEGGDGYTF
TRBJ2-2,TRBD1,TRBV19,NA,TGTGCCAGTAGTGTTGGACAGGGTGACACCGGGGAGCTGTTTTTT,CASSVGQGDTGELFF
TRBJ1-2,NA,TRBV11-2,NA,TGTGCCAGCAGCCCACGGGGGGTCTATGGCTACACCTTC,CASSPRGVYGYTF
TRBJ2-7,TRBD2,TRBV7-2,NA,TGTGCCAGCAGCTTGGGGACTAGCGACTACGAGCAGTACTTC,CASSLGTSDYEQYF
TRBJ1-4,NA,TRBV14,once,TGTGCCAGCAGCCACCCCTGGGGGGAACTGTTTTTT,CASSHPWGELFF
TRBJ1-2,NA,TRBV3-1/TRBV3-2,NA,TGTGCCAGCAGGGGAGCCGGGAGGTTCTATGGCTACACCTTC,CASRGAGRFYGYTF
TRBJ1-1,NA,TRBV6-2/TRBV6-3,NA,TGTGCCAGCAGTTACGGCGGGACGGGCACTGAAGCTTTCTTT,CASSYGGTGTEAFF
TRBJ1-5,NA,TRBV21-1,NA,TGTGCCAGCAGCAAAGTCTCGACAGGGGGCGGTCAGCCCCAGCATTTT,CASSKVSTGGGQPQHF
TRBJ1-1,NA,TRBV5-1,NA,TGCGCCAGCAGCTTGGCGGTCCCCACTGAAGCTTTCTTT,CASSLAVPTEAFF
TRBJ1-5,NA,TRBV9,NA,TGTGCCAGCAGCGGCCCGGCGAAGGGCGGGCGTAGCAATCAGCCCCAGCATTTT,CASSGPAKGGRSNQPQHF
TRBJ1-6,NA,TRBV6-5,NA,TGTGCCAGCAGACAAACAAGACAGATTAATTCACCCCTCCACTTT,CASRQTRQINSPLHF
TRBJ2-5,NA,TRBV11-3,once,TGTGCCAGCAGCGGTGGCGGGACAGCACAAGAGACCCAGTACTTC,CASSGGGTAQETQYF